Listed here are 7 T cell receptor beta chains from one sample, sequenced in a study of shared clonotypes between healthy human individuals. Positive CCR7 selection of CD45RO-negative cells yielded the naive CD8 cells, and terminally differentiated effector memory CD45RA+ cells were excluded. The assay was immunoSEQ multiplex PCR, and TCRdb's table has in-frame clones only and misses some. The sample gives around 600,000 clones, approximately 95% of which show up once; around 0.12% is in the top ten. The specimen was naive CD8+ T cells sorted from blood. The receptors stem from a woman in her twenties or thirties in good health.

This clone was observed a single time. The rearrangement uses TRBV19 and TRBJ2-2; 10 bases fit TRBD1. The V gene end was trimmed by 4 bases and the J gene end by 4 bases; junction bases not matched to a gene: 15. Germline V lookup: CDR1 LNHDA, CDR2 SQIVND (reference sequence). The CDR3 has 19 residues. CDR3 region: CASSTRQGASPAGTGELFF. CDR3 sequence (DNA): TGTGCCAGTAGTACTAGACAGGGGGCTTCCCCTGCGGGCACCGGGGAGCTGTTTTTT.

The CDR3 DNA sequence: TGTGCCAGCAGCTTATTGGGGAACTACGAGCAGTACTTC. It encodes CASSLLGNYEQYF. The V call is TRBV7-3, the J call TRBJ2-7; D is unresolved. Germline CDR1 and CDR2: SGHTA and FQGTGA. The V end lost 2 bases, the J end lost 3 bases, and 8 bases lay between the germline ends. This CDR3 spans 13 amino acids.

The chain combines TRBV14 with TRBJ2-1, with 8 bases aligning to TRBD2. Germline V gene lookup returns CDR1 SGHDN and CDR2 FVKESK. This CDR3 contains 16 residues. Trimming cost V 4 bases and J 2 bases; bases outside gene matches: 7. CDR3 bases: TGTGCCAGCAGCCCGCGGAGTAGCGGGACCTACAATGAGCAGTTCTTC. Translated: CASSPRSSGTYNEQFF.

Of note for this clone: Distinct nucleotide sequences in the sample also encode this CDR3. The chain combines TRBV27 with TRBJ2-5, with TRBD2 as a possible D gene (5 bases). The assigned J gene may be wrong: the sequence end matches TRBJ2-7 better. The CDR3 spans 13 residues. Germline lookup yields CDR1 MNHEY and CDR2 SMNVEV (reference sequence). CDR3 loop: CASSLGRRYEQYF. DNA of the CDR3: TGTGCCAGCAGTTTGGGGAGACGTTACGAGCAGTACTTC.

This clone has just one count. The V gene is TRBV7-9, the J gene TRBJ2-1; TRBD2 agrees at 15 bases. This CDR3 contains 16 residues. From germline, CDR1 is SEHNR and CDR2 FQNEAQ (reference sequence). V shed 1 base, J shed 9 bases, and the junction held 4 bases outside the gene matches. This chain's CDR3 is CASSLVGLAGGSEQFF. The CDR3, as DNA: TGTGCCAGCAGCTTAGTCGGACTAGCGGGAGGGAGTGAGCAGTTCTTC.

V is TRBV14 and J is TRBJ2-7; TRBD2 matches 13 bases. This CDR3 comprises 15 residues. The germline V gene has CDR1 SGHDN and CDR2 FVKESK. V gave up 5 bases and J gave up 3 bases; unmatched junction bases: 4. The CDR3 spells CASSFGLAGVYEQYF. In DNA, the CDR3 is TGTGCCAGCAGCTTCGGACTAGCGGGAGTCTACGAGCAGTACTTC.

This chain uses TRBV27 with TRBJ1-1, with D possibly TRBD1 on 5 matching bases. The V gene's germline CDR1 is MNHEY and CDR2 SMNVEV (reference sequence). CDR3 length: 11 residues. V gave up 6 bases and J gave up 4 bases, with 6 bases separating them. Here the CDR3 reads CASRGTTEAFF. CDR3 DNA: TGTGCCAGCAGGGGGACCACTGAAGCTTTCTTT.